One and the same sample provided the 26 T cell receptor beta chains below, sequenced in a study of identical twins listed by TCRdb under 2016. Libraries were prepared through 5' RACE. Sequenced on an Illumina HiSeq 2000. Using fastp trimming at Q25 and MiXCR clonotype assembly, TCRdb reanalyzed the public sequencing data and kept in-frame beta chains. Here each entry gathers all rows of one CDR3 protein and keeps the most common genes and DNA. The sample table records fewer than 500,000 distinct CDR3 sequences; roughly a quarter of these occur just once. Clones ranked in the top ten supply 2.5% to 3.5% of the sample. These data were likewise used in another study, on T cells expressing NK-cell markers.

What was sequenced was CD4+ T cells sorted from blood. Receptor source: a woman younger than 35 in good health.

V gene TRBV20-1 combines with J gene TRBJ2-3; D possibly corresponds to TRBD2 (6 bases). Germline V gene sequence: CDR1 DFQATT, CDR2 SNEGSKA (reference sequence). V lost 7 bases and J 2 bases, leaving 13 bases between the germline ends. The CDR3 has 13 residues. CDR3 nucleotides: TGCAGTGGTGGCTGGAGGGACACAGATACGCAGTATTTT. This codes for CSGGWRDTDTQYF.

This clonotype was seen a handful of times. This chain uses TRBV25-1 with TRBJ2-5, with TRBD1 as a possible D gene (6 bases). The CDR3 length is 15 residues. CDR1 and CDR2 (germline): MGHDK, SYGVNS. V lost 3 bases, J lost 5 bases, and 16 bases lay in between. The CDR3 region is CASSEYRAAAETQYF. The CDR3 region has the DNA TGTGCCAGCAGTGAGTACAGGGCGGCGGCGGAGACCCAGTACTTC.

This clonotype occurred a few times. The chain is built from TRBV20-1 and TRBJ2-1; D gene unclear. CDR3 length: 14 amino acids. CDR1 and CDR2 from the germline V gene are DFQATT and SNEGSKA (reference sequence). The V and J ends lost 6 bases and 8 bases respectively, with 20 bases between them. CDR3 DNA: TGCAGTGCCATAGGCAAGGGTTATTACCATGAGCAGTTCTTC. This gives the protein CSAIGKGYYHEQFF.

This clonotype was recorded a few times. The J gene is TRBJ2-5, the V gene TRBV6-5; D call uncertain. The V end was cut by 5 bases, the J end by 0 bases, with 13 bases between. CDR1 and CDR2 (germline): MNHEY, SVGAGI. The CDR3 is 15 amino acids. CDR3 sequence reads: CASSNPFSDQETQYF. The CDR3 nucleotides are TGTGCCAGCAGTAACCCTTTTTCGGACCAAGAGACCCAGTACTTC.

The chain joins TRBV20-1 to TRBJ1-4; D gene ambiguous. The CDR3 extends over 12 amino acids. Germline V gene sequence: CDR1 DFQATT, CDR2 SNEGSKA (reference sequence). Trimming cost V 0 bases and J 14 bases, with 13 bases left between them. DNA of the CDR3: TGCAGTGCTAGAGATGACGACCCCCAGCTGTTTTTT. It yields the protein CSARDDDPQLFF.

The chain combines TRBV7-2 with TRBJ1-2, with D tentatively TRBD1 (5 bases). V dropped 1 base and J dropped 5 bases, with 14 bases sitting between them. This CDR3 is built from 15 residues. Per the germline V gene, CDR1 is SGHTA and CDR2 is FQGNSA. CDR3 coding DNA: TGTGCCAGCAGCTTAGGAACCGGGCAGGGTTATGGCTACACCTTC. Its translation: CASSLGTGQGYGYTF.

CDR3 bases: TGTGCCAGCAGCGGCGGGCCGAGGGTCCGAGAGGGGGCTTTCTTT. This encodes CASSGGPRVREGAFF. This chain joins TRBV7-2 and TRBJ1-1, with D possibly being TRBD1 (5 bases). This CDR3 is built from 15 residues. The germline CDR1 and CDR2 sequences are SGHTA and FQGNSA. V was cut by 5 bases and J by 11 bases, with 24 bases left in between. The variable domain in full, completed from reference TRBV7-2 and TRBJ1-1, reads GAGVSQSPSNKVTEKGKDVELRCDPISGHTALYWYRQSLGQGLEFLIYFQGNSAPDKSGLPSDRFSAERTGGSVSTLTIQRTQQEDSAVYLCASSGGPRVREGAFFGQGTRLTVV.

This clonotype was detected a few times. The rearrangement uses TRBV10-3 and TRBJ1-1; D not resolved. The germline V and J ends were trimmed by 4 bases and 1 base, with 10 bases remaining between them. Germline CDR1 is ENHRY and CDR2 is SYGVKD. The CDR3 has 14 amino acids. CDR3 sequence: CAISGGLGNTEAFF. Here the CDR3 DNA reads TGTGCCATCAGTGGCGGGCTGGGGAACACTGAAGCTTTCTTT.

The CDR3, as DNA: TGTGCCAGCAGGGCCCCGGGCGGGAGGGCCATCGAGCAGTACTTC. This gives the protein CASRAPGGRAIEQYF. The chain recombines TRBV7-2 with TRBJ2-7, with 9 nucleotides matching TRBD2. V lost 6 bases and J lost 6; bases outside the gene matches: 12. The CDR3 consists of 15 residues. Germline V gene lookup returns CDR1 SGHTA and CDR2 FQGNSA.

The chain links TRBV20-1 to TRBJ2-7; 7 bases are a match to TRBD1. CDR1 and CDR2 from the germline V gene are DFQATT and SNEGSKA (reference sequence). The CDR3 length is 11 residues. Trimming cost V 6 bases and J 5 bases; bases outside gene matches: 4. The DNA of the CDR3 is TGCAGTGCACTCGACAGGGACGAGCAGTACTTC. Translating gives CSALDRDEQYF.

The chain is built from TRBV12-3 or TRBV12-4 and TRBJ1-2; D is unclear. The CDR3 totals 13 residues. The V and J ends lost 5 bases and 6 bases respectively, with 13 bases between them. Here the CDR3 reads CASSLHPGNGYTF. Written as DNA, the CDR3 is TGTGCCAGCAGTCTCCACCCGGGGAATGGCTACACCTTC.

The chain has TRBV20-1 and TRBJ2-2; 8 positions match TRBD2. Germline CDR1 and CDR2: DFQATT and SNEGSKA (reference sequence). The CDR3 length is 13 residues. V was pared by 3 bases and J by 7 bases, with 4 bases of the junction left unmatched. In DNA form, the CDR3 reads TGCAGTGCTAGCGGGGGGGCGAGCGGGGAGCTGTTTTTT. Its protein product is CSASGGASGELFF.

This clonotype was seen a handful of times. The chain recombines TRBV6-1 with TRBJ2-2; D is possibly TRBD1 (6 bases). The CDR3 is 15 residues long. Trimming took off 7 bases at V and 3 bases at J, with 15 bases between the two ends. CDR1 and CDR2 from the germline V gene are MNHNS and SASEGT. CDR3 sequence: CASTVGAGYTGELFF. CDR3 nucleotides: TGTGCCAGCACCGTGGGGGCTGGGTACACCGGGGAGCTGTTTTTT.

This clonotype has just a few counts. V and J are TRBV20-1 and TRBJ2-7; no clear D gene. This CDR3 contains 14 residues. CDR1 DFQATT and CDR2 SNEGSKA come from the germline V gene (reference sequence). V shed 0 bases and J shed 4 bases, with 13 bases lying between them. The CDR3 reads CSARDSRRFYEQYF. In DNA form, the CDR3 reads TGCAGTGCTAGAGATAGCAGGCGTTTTTACGAGCAGTACTTC.

The V gene is TRBV29-1, the J gene TRBJ2-1; 16 bases agree with TRBD2. Germline CDR1 is SQVTM and CDR2 is ANQGSEA. This CDR3 is 17 amino acids long. V gave up 6 bases and J gave up 4 bases; unmatched junction bases: 9. Here the CDR3 reads CSVVRGTSGRVYNEQFF. For the CDR3, the DNA is TGCAGCGTCGTTAGGGGGACTAGCGGGAGGGTGTACAATGAGCAGTTCTTC.

This chain uses TRBV29-1 with TRBJ2-7; D may be TRBD2 (6 bases). This CDR3 is 13 amino acids long. Germline V gene sequence: CDR1 SQVTM, CDR2 ANQGSEA. V lost 4 bases, J lost 3 bases, and 13 bases lay in between. The CDR3 sequence is CSVGGGRSYEQYF. CDR3 DNA: TGCAGCGTTGGGGGAGGAAGGAGCTACGAGCAGTACTTC.

This clonotype was found a few times. The chain uses TRBV9 and TRBJ2-5; 9 nucleotides align to TRBD1. Germline-derived CDR1 and CDR2 are SGDLS and YYNGEE. The junction had 5 bases not matched to a gene; V was cut back by 3 bases and J by 5 bases. The CDR3 is made up of 14 amino acids. The CDR3 DNA reads TGTGCCAGCAGCGGCGACAGGGGGATGGAGACCCAGTACTTC. Protein: CASSGDRGMETQYF.

The rearrangement joins TRBV20-1 to TRBJ2-3; the D gene could be TRBD1 or TRBD2 (5 bases each). The length of the CDR3 is 19 residues. Germline V gene data show CDR1 as DFQATT and CDR2 as SNEGSKA (reference sequence). The V and J ends lost 6 bases and 4 bases respectively, with 32 bases between them. The CDR3 reads CSAPPITGTLKARADTQYF. The CDR3 DNA is TGCAGTGCGCCACCCATTACCGGGACCCTTAAGGCCCGAGCAGATACGCAGTATTTT.

Only one count was recorded for this clonotype. The chain uses TRBV20-1 and TRBJ1-2, with 8 bases fitting TRBD1. CDR3 size: 13 residues. Germline V gene lookup returns CDR1 DFQATT and CDR2 SNEGSKA (reference sequence). V trimming: 0 bases; J trimming: 7 bases; junction bases outside the gene matches: 4. CDR3 region: CSARDSQGAGYTF. CDR3 sequence (DNA): TGCAGTGCTAGAGATAGCCAGGGGGCTGGCTACACCTTC.

This clonotype has more than one count but fewer than ten. The rearrangement links TRBV28 to TRBJ1-2; D is ambiguous. The CDR3 runs 12 residues. The V and J ends lost 2 bases and 6 bases respectively, with 7 bases between them. CDR1 is MDHEN and CDR2 is SYDVKM in the germline V gene. The CDR3 here is CASSLLRNGYTF. The CDR3 nucleotides read TGTGCCAGCAGTTTACTACGCAATGGCTACACCTTC.

Here the CDR3 reads CSARRSLAGSTDTQYF. The CDR3 nucleotides are TGCAGTGCTAGGAGGAGTCTAGCGGGTAGCACAGATACGCAGTATTTT. The V and J genes are TRBV20-1 and TRBJ2-3, with 8 positions matching TRBD2. Looked up from germline, CDR1 is DFQATT and CDR2 is SNEGSKA (reference sequence). The CDR3 contains 16 residues. Trimming cost V 3 bases and J 0 bases; bases outside gene matches: 8.

The chain recombines TRBV6-1 with TRBJ1-2, with TRBD1 matching 7 bases. The CDR3 runs to 13 residues. Trimming at V came to 6 bases and at J to 4 bases, leaving 5 bases not matched to a gene. Germline assignment: CDR1 MNHNS and CDR2 SASEGT. The CDR3 DNA is TGTGCCAGCAGGCGGACAGGAGGCTATGGCTACACCTTC. This translates into CASRRTGGYGYTF.

The rearrangement uses TRBV5-1 and TRBJ1-2; D may be TRBD1 (5 bases). Trimming removed 0 bases from V and 6 bases from J, with 12 bases in between. Per germline, CDR1 SGHRS and CDR2 YFSETQ. This CDR3 spans 14 amino acids. CDR3 residues: CASSLDLTGHGYTF. The DNA for the CDR3 is TGCGCCAGCAGCTTGGACCTTACGGGGCATGGCTACACCTTC.

This clonotype was seen more than once but under ten times. The J gene is TRBJ2-7, the V gene TRBV18; D not certain. The germline V and J ends were trimmed by 2 bases and 5 bases, with 7 bases remaining between them. There are 12 residues in the CDR3. CDR1 is KGHSH and CDR2 is LQKENI in the germline V gene. The DNA of the CDR3 is TGTGCCAGCTCACCAGGGCAGAACGAGCAGTACTTC. Residues: CASSPGQNEQYF.

The chain links TRBV3-1 to TRBJ2-3, with D possibly being TRBD1 or TRBD2 (5 bases each). CDR3 length equals 14 residues. The V gene lost 4 bases and the J gene lost 8 bases, with 16 bases spanning the gap. The germline V gene encodes CDR1 LGHDT and CDR2 YNNKEL (reference sequence). CDR3 region: CASSLGALEGTQYF. As DNA, the CDR3 is TGTGCCAGCAGCCTAGGGGCCTTAGAGGGTACGCAGTATTTT.

This clonotype has just a few counts. V gene TRBV7-9 combines with J gene TRBJ2-1; D gene uncertain. The V and J ends lost 2 bases and 10 bases respectively, with 6 bases between them. The CDR3 has 11 residues. CDR1 SEHNR and CDR2 FQNEAQ come from the germline V gene (reference sequence). In DNA form, the CDR3 reads TGTGCCAGCAGCTTAAGACACGAGCAGTTCTTC. Protein: CASSLRHEQFF.